These T cell receptor beta chains were read from a single sample in a study of low-dose radiotherapy and immunotherapy resistance in tumors. Each CDR3 protein gets one entry after TCRdb re-called the reads with MiXCR. Among more than 85,000 distinct CDR3 sequences listed, more than 7.5% were seen once. The sample consisted of PBMCs, taken before treatment. The receptors were gathered from a male donor with prostate cancer. Each CDR3 is given with its conserved first and last residue. The D gene is left open where the match is weak. Only some rows state a clone size, as once, few, many or a class for expanded clones.

cdr3_nt | cdr3_aa | j_call | clone_size | d_call | v_call
TGCGCCAGCAGCTTGACAGGGTACACAGATACGCAGTATTTT | CASSLTGYTDTQYF | TRBJ2-3 | many | NA | TRBV5-1
TGTGCCAGTAGTATAGATTTAGCAGGGACTGGGGCCAACGTCCTGACTTTC | CASSIDLAGTGANVLTF | TRBJ2-6 | many | NA | TRBV19
TGTGCCAGCAGCCGGACAGGGGGTCCCTACGAGCAGTACTTC | CASSRTGGPYEQYF | TRBJ2-7 | many | TRBD1 | TRBV18
TGTGCCAGCAGTTACGAGGCTAGCGGCACAGATACGCAGTATTTT | CASSYEASGTDTQYF | TRBJ2-3 | many | NA | TRBV6-5
TGTGCCAGCAGTGGTATGAGGAGCTCCTACAATGAGCAGTTCTTC | CASSGMRSSYNEQFF | TRBJ2-1 | many | NA | TRBV6-5
TGTGCCAGCATTTTACGAGACCGGGCCGGGGAGCTGTTTTTT | CASILRDRAGELFF | TRBJ2-2 | many | NA | TRBV11-2
TGTGCCATCAGGGGGACTAGCGGGAGCTCCTACAATGAGCAGTTCTTC | CAIRGTSGSSYNEQFF | TRBJ2-1 | many | TRBD2 | TRBV10-3
TGTGCCAGCAGCGGTGCGATGAACACTGAAGCTTTCTTT | CASSGAMNTEAFF | TRBJ1-1 | NA | NA | TRBV5-6
TGTGCCAGCAGTACGCTAGCGGAGAACACCGGGGAGCTGTTTTTT | CASSTLAENTGELFF | TRBJ2-2 | many | TRBD2 | TRBV2
TGTGCCAGCAGCTTAGGGGTGTCGAGGGGGGCCAACGTCCTGACTTTC | CASSLGVSRGANVLTF | TRBJ2-6 | many | NA | TRBV7-2
TGTGCCATCAGTGAGTCAGGGGGTATCCAGGAAAAACTGTTTTTT | CAISESGGIQEKLFF | TRBJ1-4 | many | NA | TRBV10-3
TGCGCCAGCAGCCCGTTACAGGGAATAGGCACAGATACGCAGTATTTT | CASSPLQGIGTDTQYF | TRBJ2-3 | many | NA | TRBV5-1
TGTGCCAGCAGCCCTAGCTTCTCTACGCGAGAGACCCAGTACTTC | CASSPSFSTRETQYF | TRBJ2-5 | many | NA | TRBV11-2
TGTGCCAGCAGTTTAGGGGCAGGTTGGAGGCCCCAGCATTTT | CASSLGAGWRPQHF | TRBJ1-5 | many | NA | TRBV28
TGTGCCAGCAGCTTAGGTTTCCGGGGATTCTACGAGCAGTACTTC | CASSLGFRGFYEQYF | TRBJ2-7 | many | NA | TRBV7-2
TGTGCCAGCAGTGCGTCGGGACTGGCGGGGAATGAGCAGTTCTTC | CASSASGLAGNEQFF | TRBJ2-1 | many | NA | TRBV2
TGTGCCAGCAGTTGGGCCGCTGGCTCTGGGGCCAACGTCCTGACTTTC | CASSWAAGSGANVLTF | TRBJ2-6 | medium-sized | NA | TRBV5-3
TGTGCCAGCAGCGTTACTAGCGGGAGGGAAAATGAGCAGTTCTTC | CASSVTSGRENEQFF | TRBJ2-1 | many | TRBD2 | TRBV9
TGTGCCAGCAGTTTATACGCTAGCAGCTACAATGAGCAGTTCTTC | CASSLYASSYNEQFF | TRBJ2-1 | many | NA | TRBV27
TGTGCCAGCAGCACGACGGGGAACCGGTTCTTC | CASSTTGNRFF | TRBJ2-1 | many | NA | TRBV28
TGCAGCGCCACCGGGACAGGAACAGCGAACACCGGGGAGCTGTTTTTT | CSATGTGTANTGELFF | TRBJ2-2 | many | TRBD1 | TRBV29-1
TGTGCCAGCAGTCCCTGGACAGGGTACTACGAGCAGTACTTC | CASSPWTGYYEQYF | TRBJ2-7 | many | TRBD1 | TRBV28
TGTGCCAGCAGCCAGAGGACAGGGAGAAACGAGCAGTACTTC | CASSQRTGRNEQYF | TRBJ2-7 | many | TRBD1 | TRBV3-1
TGTGCCAGCAGCCCAACGGAGAGAACTAATTCACCCCTCCACTTT | CASSPTERTNSPLHF | TRBJ1-6 | many | NA | TRBV4-2
TGTGCCAGCAGTTTCGGACAGGGATCCTACGAGCAGTACTTC | CASSFGQGSYEQYF | TRBJ2-7 | many | TRBD1 | TRBV3-1
TGTGCCAGCAGTTTATTGCGCGGAAAACTGTTTTTT | CASSLLRGKLFF | TRBJ1-4 | few | NA | TRBV28
TGTGCCAGCAGCCAAGGGACAGCAACTAATGAAAAACTGTTTTTT | CASSQGTATNEKLFF | TRBJ1-4 | many | NA | TRBV4-2
TGTGCTAGTGGTTCCGACAGGGGGCGAGGCTACACCTTC | CASGSDRGRGYTF | TRBJ1-2 | once | TRBD1 | TRBV12-5
TGTGCTAGTGGTTTAGTCGTTGGAGGAACCAACACTGAAGCTTTCTTT | CASGLVVGGTNTEAFF | TRBJ1-1 | many | NA | TRBV12-5
TGCGCCAGCACCCTTCCTCAGGGCGGATACAATGAGCAGTTCTTC | CASTLPQGGYNEQFF | TRBJ2-1 | many | NA | TRBV5-1
TGCGCCAGCAGCGAGCCGCAAGAGACCCAGTACTTC | CASSEPQETQYF | TRBJ2-5 | many | NA | TRBV5-1
TGTGCCAGCAGCCCGGGGGGTCCTCAGCCCCAGCATTTT | CASSPGGPQPQHF | TRBJ1-5 | many | NA | TRBV7-2
TGTGCCACCAATAGCCGGGACAGGGGGCCACCTGAAGCTTTCTTT | CATNSRDRGPPEAFF | TRBJ1-1 | many | TRBD1 | TRBV6-5
TGTGCCAGCAGTTTCATAAAAGGGATGGGAGAGACCCAGTACTTC | CASSFIKGMGETQYF | TRBJ2-5 | few | NA | TRBV27
TGCAGTGCTAGAGACCCCGGACTAGCGGGAGGAATCGAGCAGTACTTC | CSARDPGLAGGIEQYF | TRBJ2-7 | many | TRBD2 | TRBV20-1
TGTGCCACCAGCGGGACTAGCTCGGGCGAGCAGTACTTC | CATSGTSSGEQYF | TRBJ2-7 | few | TRBD2 | TRBV24-1
TGTGCCAGCAGCTTGGCCTTGACTAGCACAGATACGCAGTATTTT | CASSLALTSTDTQYF | TRBJ2-3 | many | NA | TRBV5-6
TGTGCCATCAGTGACATGGGGGGTGGTCAGCCCCAGCATTTT | CAISDMGGGQPQHF | TRBJ1-5 | many | NA | TRBV10-3
TGTGCCAGCAGCTTAGTAGCTAGCGGGAGGGCGCCAGATACGCAGTATTTT | CASSLVASGRAPDTQYF | TRBJ2-3 | many | TRBD2 | TRBV7-2
TGCAGCGTTGACAGGGGACGCGAGCAGTTCTTC | CSVDRGREQFF | TRBJ2-1 | many | NA | TRBV29-1
TGTGCCAGCAGTTTGTCCGCCCGGAGGGATGGCTACACCTTC | CASSLSARRDGYTF | TRBJ1-2 | many | NA | TRBV28
TGTGCCAGCAGTCCCGACATCAGGAGGTCAGATACGCAGTATTTT | CASSPDIRRSDTQYF | TRBJ2-3 | many | NA | TRBV12-3/TRBV12-4
TGTGCCAGCAGGACTAGCGGGAGAGGTTCCAATGAGCAGTTCTTC | CASRTSGRGSNEQFF | TRBJ2-1 | many | TRBD2 | TRBV6-2/TRBV6-3
TGTGCCAGCAGGGCAACGAACACCGGGGAGCTGTTTTTT | CASRATNTGELFF | TRBJ2-2 | many | NA | TRBV5-4
TGTGCCAGCAGCCTAGGACAGGGTCAAGAGACCCAGTACTTC | CASSLGQGQETQYF | TRBJ2-5 | many | TRBD1 | TRBV5-4
TGTGCCAGCAGTTACCTTAGCGGGAAAGAGACCCAGTACTTC | CASSYLSGKETQYF | TRBJ2-5 | many | TRBD2 | TRBV6-2/TRBV6-3
TGTGCCACCAAACGGACAGGGGGACGTAATGCCTATAATTCACCCCTCCACTTT | CATKRTGGRNAYNSPLHF | TRBJ1-6 | many | TRBD1 | TRBV24-1
TGTGCCAGCAGTTTGAACGGGGGCGCCGACGAGCAGTACTTC | CASSLNGGADEQYF | TRBJ2-7 | many | NA | TRBV28
TGTGCCAGCAGCGCCAATGGGTTTTCAGATACGCAGTATTTT | CASSANGFSDTQYF | TRBJ2-3 | many | NA | TRBV7-2
TGTGCCAGCAGTATGGGGACAGGGGTAAACAATGAGCAGTTCTTC | CASSMGTGVNNEQFF | TRBJ2-1 | many | TRBD1 | TRBV27
TGTGCCACCAGTGAGGGACCTGGGGCCAACGTCCTGACTTTC | CATSEGPGANVLTF | TRBJ2-6 | many | NA | TRBV24-1
TGCGCCAGCAGCCCTAGGGCGGCTTTACAAGAGACCCAGTACTTC | CASSPRAALQETQYF | TRBJ2-5 | many | NA | TRBV5-1
TGCGCCAGCAGCTGGGGACTAGCGGGAGGGCCGATCAATGAGCAGTTCTTC | CASSWGLAGGPINEQFF | TRBJ2-1 | few | TRBD2 | TRBV5-1
TGTGCCAGCAGCGTAGGGCTGGCCCATGAGCAGTTCTTC | CASSVGLAHEQFF | TRBJ2-1 | few | NA | TRBV9
TGTGCCAGCAGCTTACAGCCTGGGGGGGAGACCCAGTACTTC | CASSLQPGGETQYF | TRBJ2-5 | many | NA | TRBV7-2
TGTGCCAGCTACGATCGACGGAGCACAGATACGCAGTATTTT | CASYDRRSTDTQYF | TRBJ2-3 | many | NA | TRBV18
TGCGCCAGCAGCCAAGTGGTTTGGGAGACCCAGTACTTC | CASSQVVWETQYF | TRBJ2-5 | many | NA | TRBV4-1
TGCGCCAGCAGCCAAGACCCCACTAGCGGGAGCTCAGATACGCAGTATTTT | CASSQDPTSGSSDTQYF | TRBJ2-3 | many | TRBD2 | TRBV4-3
TGTGCCAGCAGCTCCGGGACAGGGACTCAGCCCCAGCATTTT | CASSSGTGTQPQHF | TRBJ1-5 | many | TRBD1 | TRBV5-5